This T cell receptor beta chain was sequenced in a study of T cell repertoires in cytomegalovirus infection. Turning to the study itself: In public TCR beta signatures, there were indications of both CMV infection and matching HLA type.

Study conclusions and caveats: CMV-specific TCR beta clonotypes restricted by HLA-C were the ones dominating the ex vivo response. Cumulative frequency of public TCR beta families picked out carriers of CMV plus the relevant HLA.

TCRdb re-called the reads with MiXCR, one entry per CDR3 protein. Of hundreds of thousands of distinct CDR3 sequences in the sample, approximately 31% are singletons; the top ten hold approximately 14%. Points on this clonotype: Its specificity is not known.

Germline CDR1 is SGHAT and CDR2 is FQNNGV. J gave up 0 bases and V 3 bases, and 4 bases lay outside the gene matches. This CDR3 is built from 15 residues. This chain joins TRBV11-2 and TRBJ2-7; 8 bases match TRBD2. Sequenced input: PBMCs. The sequence came from a human donor in good health (CMV status not recorded). Some clones in this sample may be carry-over from other donors' samples. Here the CDR3 reads CASSFAGGSSYEQYF. CDR3 nucleotide sequence: TGTGCCAGCAGCTTCGCGGGGGGAAGCTCCTACGAGCAGTACTTC. Supplemented by reference TRBV11-2 and TRBJ2-7, the full variable domain reads EAGVAQSPRYKIIEKRQSVAFWCNPISGHATLYWYQQILGQGPKLLIQFQNNGVVDDSQLPKDRFSAERLKGVDSTLKIQPAKLEDSAVYLCASSFAGGSSYEQYFGPGTRLTVT.